Listed here are 5 T cell receptor beta chains from one sample, sequenced in a study of glioma-infiltrating T cells. Using RNA template, CDR3s of TCR alpha and beta were amplified with iRepertoire arm-PCR. TCRdb reprocessed the multiplex PCR reads with MiXCR, giving one entry per CDR3 protein. The sample lists approximately 120,000 distinct CDR3 sequences, 20% to 25% occurring once. Sequencing used glioma tissue, nonneoplastic brain tissue, or PBMCs (not recorded which). The receptors originated from a human donor with low-grade glioma or glioblastoma, undergoing nonglioma brain surgery, or in good health (not recorded which).

The sample holds a few counts of this clonotype. The gene calls are TRBV30 and TRBJ1-2, with D maybe TRBD1 (5 bases). V was clipped by 2 bases and J by 13 bases, with 20 bases between them. CDR3 size: 13 residues. Germline values: CDR1 GTSNPN, CDR2 SVGIG (reference sequence). The CDR3 region is CAWSPETATICTF. Written as DNA, the CDR3 is TGTGCCTGGAGTCCGGAGACAGCTACTATATGCACCTTC.

On this clonotype: A read error may explain this, as a much larger clone is one base away. The rearrangement joins TRBV29-1 to TRBJ1-1; D unclear. The CDR3 has 12 amino acids. Germline CDR1 and CDR2: SQVTM and ANQGSEA. The CDR3 DNA follows: TGCAGCGTCCTGACGGAGAACACTGAAGCTTTATTT. It yields the protein CSVLTENTEALF.

This chain links TRBV12-3 or TRBV12-4 with TRBJ2-7, with D perhaps being TRBD1 or TRBD2 (5 bases each). The V end lost 4 bases, the J end lost 6 bases, and 28 bases lay between the germline ends. This CDR3 is 18 amino acids long. DNA for the CDR3: TGTGCCAGCAGTTCCACTCGGGCAGGGTCTAGCTCGATGGGCGAGCAGTACTTC. Translating gives CASSSTRAGSSSMGEQYF.

This clonotype was seen a few times. V and J are TRBV5-6 and TRBJ2-7, with D perhaps matching TRBD2 (5 bases). Germline-derived CDR1 and CDR2 are SGHDT and YYEEEE. The CDR3 runs to 18 residues. Deletions cut 2 bases from V and 6 bases from J, with 27 bases between. CDR3 sequence (DNA): TGTGCCAGCAGCTTCTCCTGGCCAAGAACTAGAGGATTTCCCGAGCAGTACTTC. It codes for CASSFSWPRTRGFPEQYF.

On this clonotype itself: A read error may be the cause here, since a much bigger clone is one base away. The V call is TRBV4-1, the J call TRBJ1-2; D remains unclear. CDR1 and CDR2 from the germline V gene are MGHRA and YSYEKL. V lost 1 base, J lost 6 bases, and 21 bases lay in between. The CDR3 has 17 amino acids. The CDR3 coding sequence is TGCGCCAGCAGCCAAGGGGGAAGAGTACGGGAGAGAAATGGCTACACCTTC. It encodes CASSQGGRVRERNGYTF.